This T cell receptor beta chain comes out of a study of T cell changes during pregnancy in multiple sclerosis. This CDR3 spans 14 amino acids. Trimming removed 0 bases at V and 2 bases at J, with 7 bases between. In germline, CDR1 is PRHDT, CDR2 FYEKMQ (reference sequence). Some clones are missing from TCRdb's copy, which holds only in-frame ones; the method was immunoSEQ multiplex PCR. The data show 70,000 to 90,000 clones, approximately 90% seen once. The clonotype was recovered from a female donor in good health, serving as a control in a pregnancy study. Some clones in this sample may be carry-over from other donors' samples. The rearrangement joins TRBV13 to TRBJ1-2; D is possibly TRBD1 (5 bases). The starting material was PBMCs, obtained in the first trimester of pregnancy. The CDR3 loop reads CASSLGRTNYGYTF. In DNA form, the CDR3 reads TGTGCCAGCAGCTTAGGGAGGACAAACTATGGCTACACCTTC.